This TCR beta chain comes out of a study of blood T cell repertoires in COVID-19. Study-level information: The origin of the acute and convalescent COVID-19 samples was the United States, Italy and Spain. From T cells, B-cell-depleted T cells, or PBMCs came the material, which was cDNA or gDNA.

Source study methods: Amplification from reference gene primers served as the basis for estimated nucleated cell counts. Assay used: immunoSEQ multiplex PCR; TCRdb lists only in-frame clones, some missing. That table furnishes V, J and clone size, whereas the DNA furnished D and trimming. The sample has 120,000 or so clones; roughly four fifths are singletons. This CDR3 has 10 amino acids. V was clipped by 11 bases and J by 9 bases, with 11 bases between them. Germline CDR1 is SNHLY and CDR2 is FYNNEI. This receptor was obtained from a man aged 55 to 70 with acute or convalescent COVID-19. Sequencing used peripheral blood. The chain joins TRBV2 to TRBJ2-1, with a tentative D call TRBD2 (5 bases). CDR3 sequence: CAPTGSEQFF. The CDR3 DNA follows: TGTGCCCCGACGGGGAGTGAGCAGTTCTTC.